This T cell receptor (beta chain) was recovered during a study (dated by TCRdb to the late 2010s). Background for the entire study: Human CD8+ TCR repertoires recognizing immunodominant viral antigens were characterized by means of sequence and structural analyses. Overall results and qualifications from the work: According to the report, the CD8+ TCR repertoires were highly diverse, and those specific to different immunodominant viral antigens were distinct from each other.

By sample share, this clonotype is large (0.1 to 1%). Its antigen target is currently unknown. There are no base qualities to consult, and no much larger clone falls within one base. Taken from cysteine to phenylalanine, the CDR3 has 15 residues. Left in the record is the CDR3 DNA by itself, 45 bases read in frame from the first base. V sheds 5 bases and J sheds 1 base, leaving 12 bases between their ends. CDR1 and CDR2 are drawn from the germline V gene (reference sequence): MNHEY, SMNVEV. Sequencer: Illumina HiSeq 2500. Using fastp at Q25 and MiXCR, TCRdb reprocessed the public reads and kept productive beta chains. All rows with the same CDR3 protein become a single entry with the most common DNA and genes. In this sample the table shows over a thousand distinct CDR3 sequences, 15% to 25% of which occur a single time. The ten largest clones add up to roughly 15% of the sample.

The sample taken for sequencing was CD8+ T cells (not recorded whether cultured). Recombination linked TRBV27 to TRBJ2-1, with TRBD2 tentatively as D gene (6 bases match). The receptor's source is a female donor. CDR3 loop: CASSPSGVSYNEQFF. The sequence in DNA is TGTGCCAGCAGTCCATCGGGGGTGTCCTACAATGAGCAGTTCTTC.